This TCR beta chain was found in a study of control samples from healthy donors and cancer patients (dated by TCRdb to 2018 to 2021). This clone appeared many times. Its antigen is still unknown. No quality values exist for individual bases; no much larger clone is one base distant. Library construction relied on the immunoSEQ multiplex PCR assay. Drawn from immuneACCESS, this table holds only the in-frame rearrangements with V and J called that TCRdb kept. Clones are partly lost; checked studies trace under half to an unresolved V gene and leave the rest unexplained. The sample includes about 94,000 clones, with about nine tenths observed a single time. Less than 4.5% of the sample is in the top ten clones. V trim: 7 bases; J trim: 1 base; unmatched bases: 9. There are 15 amino acids in the CDR3, from cysteine to phenylalanine inclusive. This entry keeps only the CDR3 DNA: 45 bases, framed from base 1. In the germline V gene, CDR1 corresponds to LGHNA and CDR2 to YNFKEQ.

This sequence was found in a woman in her late teens or twenties in good health. Material for sequencing was blood. The V and J segments used are TRBV4-2 and TRBJ1-2; 7 bases in between match TRBD1. The DNA sequence follows: TGTGCCAGCACCCCGGGACAGACACTTAACTATGGCTACACCTTC. This translates into CASTPGQTLNYGYTF.